A single sample gave rise to the 13 T cell receptor beta chains below, sequenced in a study of shared clonotypes between healthy human individuals. Here immunoSEQ multiplex PCR was the method, and the copy in TCRdb shows in-frame clones only, minus some. The table has approximately 2,000,000 clones, 92% seen once; the top ten hold 0.3% to 0.4%. Sequenced: naive CD4+ T cells from PBMCs. The subset is: CD45RA+ positively selected. The receptors derive from a man aged 18-30 years in good health. Some clones in this sample may be carry-over from other donors' samples.

Notes on this clone: The same CDR3 arises from other DNA sequences in this sample as well. The rearrangement uses TRBV9 and TRBJ2-3; no firm D call. Between the trimmed V and J ends, which lost 0 bases and 4 bases, there was a span of 6 bases. CDR1 is SGDLS, CDR2 YYNGEE, per germline. The CDR3 spans 13 residues. The CDR3 DNA follows: TGTGCCAGCAGCGTAGGGCCAGCAGATACGCAGTATTTT. This translates into CASSVGPADTQYF.

The chain combines TRBV5-1 with TRBJ1-1; no clear D gene. V gave up 5 bases and J gave up 1 base, with 12 bases separating them. Germline V lookup: CDR1 SGHRS, CDR2 YFSETQ. This CDR3 has 14 amino acids. CDR3 region: CASSNARGNTEAFF. CDR3 sequence (DNA): TGCGCCAGCAGTAACGCCCGGGGGAACACTGAAGCTTTCTTT.

This clone was recorded only once. The genes are TRBV5-4 and TRBJ1-5; 7 nucleotides align to TRBD1. The CDR3 has 17 residues. The V gene's germline CDR1 is SGHNT and CDR2 YYREEE (reference sequence). V lost 0 bases to trimming and J lost 2 bases; unmatched junction nucleotides: 8. In nucleotides, the CDR3 is TGTGCCAGCAGCTTGGGGGGCATCACAGGGGGCAATCAGCCCCAGCATTTT. This encodes CASSLGGITGGNQPQHF.

This rearrangement joins TRBV19 to TRBJ1-5, with a possible D match to TRBD1 (6 bases). The CDR3 has 15 residues. V was clipped by 2 bases and J by 4 bases, with 12 bases between them. The germline gives CDR1 LNHDA, CDR2 SQIVND (reference sequence). CDR3 nucleotides: TGTGCCAGTAGTATATACAGGGCGGAAAATCAGCCCCAGCATTTT. Protein: CASSIYRAENQPQHF. The full variable domain, with the rest looked up from reference TRBV19 and TRBJ1-5, is DGGITQSPKYLFRKEGQNVTLSCEQNLNHDAMYWYRQDPGQGLRLIYYSQIVNDFQKGDIAEGYSVSREKKESFPLTVTSAQKNPTAFYLCASSIYRAENQPQHFGDGTRLSIL.

This chain uses TRBV19 with TRBJ2-1, with 8 bases lining up with TRBD1. V lost 5 bases to trimming and J lost 2 bases; unmatched junction nucleotides: 5. Per germline, CDR1 LNHDA and CDR2 SQIVND (reference sequence). The CDR3 is 15 amino acids. CDR3 sequence reads: CASSVLGQAYNEQFF. The DNA of the CDR3 is TGTGCCAGTAGTGTCCTGGGACAGGCCTACAATGAGCAGTTCTTC.

As regards this clone: The same CDR3 arises from other DNA sequences in this sample as well. The chain joins TRBV5-1 to TRBJ2-1, with 13 bases identical to TRBD2. Germline trimming cut 3 bases from V and 5 bases from J; bases unmatched to any gene: 2. Looked up from germline, CDR1 is SGHRS and CDR2 is YFSETQ. The CDR3 extends over 15 amino acids. For the CDR3, the DNA is TGCGCCAGCAGCTGGGGACTAGCGGGGAACAATGAGCAGTTCTTC. Residues: CASSWGLAGNNEQFF.

The V call is TRBV5-1, the J call TRBJ1-1; D possibly corresponds to TRBD1 (5 bases). CDR1 and CDR2 from the germline V gene are SGHRS and YFSETQ. This CDR3 region has 13 residues. Trimming removed 7 bases from V and 1 base from J, with 11 bases in between. DNA of the CDR3: TGCGCCAGCTGTGGGGGGTCGAACACTGAAGCTTTCTTT. Its protein is CASCGGSNTEAFF.

The chain recombines TRBV6-5 with TRBJ1-2, with 9 nucleotides matching TRBD1. The J segment lost 2 bases and the V segment lost 2 bases, leaving 3 bases of the junction unmatched. The CDR3 is made up of 15 amino acids. Looked up from germline, CDR1 is MNHEY and CDR2 is SVGAGI. CDR3 amino acids: CASSYGGTGNYGYTF. The CDR3 region has the DNA TGTGCCAGCAGTTACGGAGGGACAGGGAACTATGGCTACACCTTC.

The chain joins TRBV28 to TRBJ1-2; possible D gene TRBD1, 6 bases. Trimming pared 10 bases from V and 2 bases from J, leaving 14 bases between. The CDR3 extends over 13 amino acids. Germline assignment: CDR1 MDHEN and CDR2 SYDVKM. This CDR3 is CATLRGTNYGYTF. CDR3 DNA: TGTGCCACCCTCAGGGGAACGAACTATGGCTACACCTTC.

Details on this clone: Mismatch with germline at one junction end may stem from a read error. The genes are TRBV7-8 and TRBJ2-1, with 7 bases matching TRBD2. The germline V gene encodes CDR1 SGHVS and CDR2 FQNEAQ. This CDR3 has 15 residues. The CDR3 coding sequence is TGTGCCAGCAGCTTAGGGGAGGGCAGTAACAATAAGCAGTTCTTC. Its protein is CASSLGEGSNNKQFF. The full variable domain, rest sourced from reference TRBV7-8 and TRBJ2-1, is GAGVSQSPRYKVAKRGQDVALRCDPISGHVSLFWYQQALGQGPEFLTYFQNEAQLDKSGLPSDRFFAERPEGSVSTLKIQRTQQEDSAVYLCASSLGEGSNNKQFFGPGTRLTVL.

The genes are TRBV10-3 and TRBJ1-1, with 7 bases lining up with TRBD1. CDR1 is ENHRY, CDR2 SYGVKD, per germline. The CDR3 spans 13 residues. The ends lost 10 bases at V and 1 base at J; junction bases unmatched: 6. The DNA for the CDR3 is TGTGCCACCCAACAGGGGTCGAACACTGAAGCTTTCTTT. Translation gives CATQQGSNTEAFF.

This clone came up a few times. Other DNA sequences in the same sample also yield this CDR3. The DNA for the CDR3 is TGCGCCAGCAGCTTGACTAGCGGGAGGACAGATACGCAGTATTTT. As protein: CASSLTSGRTDTQYF. The rearrangement links TRBV5-1 to TRBJ2-3; 12 bases are shared with TRBD2. Trimming removed 1 base from V and 3 bases from J; junction bases left unmatched: 0. Germline-derived CDR1 and CDR2 are SGHRS and YFSETQ. The CDR3 totals 15 residues.

The chain couples TRBV5-4 to TRBJ1-5; D ambiguous. The length of the CDR3 is 14 residues. The germline V and J ends were trimmed by 4 bases and 4 bases, with 12 bases remaining between them. Looked up from germline, CDR1 is SGHNT and CDR2 is YYREEE (reference sequence). The CDR3 sequence: CASSKGGLNQPQHF. The CDR3 bases are TGTGCCAGCAGCAAGGGAGGTCTTAATCAGCCCCAGCATTTT. Full variable domain (remainder filled in from reference TRBV5-4 and TRBJ1-5): ETGVTQSPTHLIKTRGQQVTLRCSSQSGHNTVSWYQQALGQGPQFIFQYYREEENGRGNFPPRFSGLQFPNYSSELNVNALELDDSALYLCASSKGGLNQPQHFGDGTRLSIL.